This TCR beta chain was sequenced during a study of T-cell reconstitution after alpha-beta-depleted transplantation in children (TCRdb year 2016). About the full investigation: The study quantitatively tracked T-cell immune reconstitution after TCRalphabeta/CD19-depleted allogeneic hematopoietic cell transplantation in children using TCR repertoire profiling. Overall results and qualifications from the work: Over the following months the frequencies of hyperexpanded clones went down, and after one year T-cell counts and TCRbeta diversity were mostly credited to newly produced T cells. The high TCRbeta diversity at day 60 in some patients was ascribed to recipient T cells and intrathymic progenitors that had survived conditioning. The apparently early alphabetaT-cell count recovery about two months after transplant was reportedly dependent on only several hundred rapidly expanded clones derived from non-depleted graft cells.

This clonotype has only a few counts. Its antigen remains undetermined. One base away there is no much larger clone; base qualities are not given. The CDR1 and CDR2 encoded by the germline V gene (reference sequence) are LNHDA and SQIVND. There are 15 amino acids in the CDR3, from cysteine to phenylalanine inclusive. Kept here is only the CDR3 DNA, which spans 45 bases and is read in frame from base 1. V is reduced by 9 bases and J by 5 bases, leaving a spacing of 19 bases between them. Taken with the paper, the label for treatment or condition translates to: allogeneic hematopoietic cell transplantation with graft depleted of TCRalphabeta T cells and CD19 B cells. TCRalphabeta/CD19-depleted allogeneic hematopoietic cell grafts were given to the transplant recipients, all of whom were children. Receptor amplification or capture employed PCR. Instrument on record: Illumina HiSeq 2500. Molecular barcoding was employed in the preparation of TCR libraries, with unique molecular identifiers being used to normalize TCRbeta repertoire quantification. TCRdb cleaned the public reads at Q25 with fastp, built clones with MiXCR and kept in-frame beta chains. Rows matching on CDR3 protein sequence are summarized as one entry with the most common DNA and genes. This sample lists tens of thousands of distinct CDR3 sequences; roughly 4.4% were detected once. Jointly, the top ten make up 18% of the sample.

The chain uses TRBV19 and TRBJ1-4, with no confidently assigned D gene. This TCR was sampled from a boy under two years old who had a stem cell transplant for acute myeloid leukemia, so the T cells may come from the graft donor. The sample consisted of PBMCs, mostly from graft donor cells, taken 180 days after TCRalphabeta/CD19-depleted stem cell transplant. The nucleotide sequence is given as TGTGCCAGCACCAGAGGGAGAGGCCTAAATGAAAAACTGTTTTTT. This codes for CASTRGRGLNEKLFF.